This T cell receptor (beta chain) was documented in a study of blood T cell repertoires in COVID-19. The cohort comprised adults aged roughly 18 to 95 years residing in approximately 22 US areas. Participant reports of clinical history set cohort assignment. Here immunoSEQ multiplex PCR was the method, and the copy in TCRdb shows in-frame clones only, minus some. The sample includes under 300,000 clones, about 85% of them seen just once. Germline V lookup: CDR1 SGDLS, CDR2 YYNGEE. The CDR3 has 16 residues. V was pared by 0 bases and J by 3 bases, with 6 bases of the junction left unmatched. The chain recombines TRBV9 with TRBJ1-5; TRBD1 matches 7 bases. The sequenced material came from PBMCs or T cells enriched from blood (not recorded which). This receptor was identified in a woman aged 25-40 years with acute COVID-19. The CDR3 coding sequence is TGTGCCAGCAGCGTAGGCATAGGGGGCCCCAATCAGCCCCAGCATTTT. It translates to CASSVGIGGPNQPQHF.